This T cell receptor (beta chain) was obtained from a study of blood T cell repertoires in COVID-19. Study details: Researchers got acute and convalescent COVID-19 samples from the United States, Italy and Spain. The analysed material was cDNA or gDNA that came from T cells, B-cell-depleted T cells, or PBMCs.

As processed by the authors: By means of reference gene primer amplification, nucleated cell counts were estimated. Assay: immunoSEQ multiplex PCR; the TCRdb copy retains only in-frame clones and omits some. V and J calls and clone size follow that table, whereas D and trimming were derived from the DNA. This table holds tens of thousands of clones, roughly 84% found once. Germline V lookup: CDR1 SGHVS, CDR2 FQNEAQ. The CDR3 runs to 15 residues. The ends lost 3 bases at V and 6 bases at J; junction bases unmatched: 8. V gene TRBV7-8 combines with J gene TRBJ2-1, with TRBD2 matching over 7 bases. Specimen: peripheral blood. This clonotype was obtained from a woman aged 80 or older with acute or convalescent COVID-19. The CDR3 nucleotides read TGTGCCAGCAGCTTTTCTAGCGGTTCGGGCAATGAGCAGTTCTTC. Its translation: CASSFSSGSGNEQFF.